One and the same sample provided the 8 T cell receptor beta chains below, sequenced in a study of blood T cell repertoires in COVID-19. The assay was immunoSEQ multiplex PCR, and TCRdb's table has in-frame clones only and misses some. The sample records more than 95,000 clones, around three quarters being singletons. Input material: peripheral blood. Receptor source: a man between 35 and 55 years old with active or convalescent COVID-19.

The chain carries TRBV6-6 and TRBJ2-7; D might be TRBD1 (5 bases). Germline V CDR1 and CDR2: MNHNY, SVGAGI (reference sequence). The V gene lost 6 bases and the J gene lost 4 bases, with 10 bases spanning the gap. The CDR3 spans 12 residues. The CDR3 region is CASRGVEYEQYF. CDR3 in DNA: TGTGCCAGCAGAGGGGTAGAGTACGAGCAGTACTTC.

The J gene is TRBJ2-2, the V gene TRBV27, with 7 positions matching TRBD2. J gave up 6 bases and V 1 base, and 8 bases lay outside the gene matches. This CDR3 contains 16 residues. From germline, CDR1 is MNHEY and CDR2 SMNVEV (reference sequence). The CDR3 loop is CASSLYLLGRPGELFF. In nucleotides, the CDR3 is TGTGCCAGCAGTTTATACCTTCTCGGGAGGCCCGGGGAGCTGTTTTTT.

The chain is built from TRBV7-2 and TRBJ1-5, with a weak D call TRBD1 (5 bases). There are 15 residues in the CDR3. Germline V CDR1 and CDR2: SGHTA, FQGNSA. V lost 3 bases, J lost 1 base, and 10 bases lay in between. The CDR3 reads CASSLPGGSNQPQHF. For the CDR3, the DNA is TGTGCCAGCAGCTTGCCGGGGGGGAGCAATCAGCCCCAGCATTTT. The variable domain in full, completed from reference TRBV7-2 and TRBJ1-5, reads GAGVSQSPSNKVTEKGKDVELRCDPISGHTALYWYRQSLGQGLEFLIYFQGNSAPDKSGLPSDRFSAERTGGSVSTLTIQRTQQEDSAVYLCASSLPGGSNQPQHFGDGTRLSIL.

The CDR3 loop reads CASSVQGQNEKLFF. The CDR3 DNA follows: TGCGCCAGCAGCGTACAGGGGCAAAATGAAAAACTGTTTTTT. The chain combines TRBV5-1 with TRBJ1-4; 7 positions match TRBD1. V shed 4 bases and J 5 bases; nucleotides not matched to a gene: 5. The CDR3 contains 14 residues. From germline, CDR1 is SGHRS and CDR2 YFSETQ.

This chain uses TRBV4-3 with TRBJ2-5; maybe TRBD1 (6 bases). Germline V gene lookup returns CDR1 LGHNA and CDR2 YSLEER. CDR3 size: 15 residues. The V end lost 0 bases, the J end lost 3 bases, and 11 bases lay between the germline ends. The CDR3 here is CASSQDTGTKETQYF. Written as DNA, the CDR3 is TGCGCCAGCAGCCAAGATACAGGGACGAAAGAGACCCAGTACTTC.

The chain links TRBV18 to TRBJ2-1, with 7 bases matching TRBD2. The length of the CDR3 is 16 residues. From germline, CDR1 is KGHSH and CDR2 LQKENI. J lost 0 bases, V lost 2 bases, and 4 bases had no gene match. CDR3 coding DNA: TGTGCCAGCTCACCAGGGAGGGCCGACTCCTACAATGAGCAGTTCTTC. Translating gives CASSPGRADSYNEQFF.

The chain carries TRBV7-9 and TRBJ2-7, with D maybe TRBD2 (6 bases). The CDR3 spans 14 residues. In germline, CDR1 is SEHNR, CDR2 FQNEAQ (reference sequence). With 1 base removed from V and 2 bases from J, the gap between germline ends came to 9 bases. The CDR3 nucleotides are TGTGCCAGCAGCTTAGTGGGACTCGCCTACGAGCAGTACTTC. It is translated as CASSLVGLAYEQYF.

This chain joins TRBV29-1 and TRBJ1-4; D possibly corresponds to TRBD1 (6 bases). The CDR3 loop spans 12 amino acids. The germline gives CDR1 SQVTM, CDR2 ANQGSEA. The V gene lost 6 bases and the J gene lost 5 bases, with 10 bases spanning the gap. In DNA form, the CDR3 reads TGCAGCGTGGACAGTGCGAATGAAAAACTGTTTTTT. Translating it yields CSVDSANEKLFF. The variable domain in full, completed from reference TRBV29-1 and TRBJ1-4, reads SAVISQKPSRDICQRGTSLTIQCQVDSQVTMMFWYRQQPGQSLTLIATANQGSEATYESGFVIDKFPISRPNLTFSTLTVSNMSPEDSSIYLCSVDSANEKLFFGSGTQLSVL.